This T cell receptor (beta chain) was sequenced during a study of shared clonotypes between healthy human individuals. Turning to this clone: No antigen is known for it.

CDR3 length: 12 amino acids. CDR1 MDHEN and CDR2 SYDVKM come from the germline V gene. The ends were cut back, 6 bases at V and 8 bases at J, with 13 bases in the middle. Findings of the study overall: Sharing across four donors was highest in naive CD4 (approximately 5%) and lowest in memory CD8 (0.4%). Only blood was sampled, and tissue TCR repertoires likely differ from blood ones.

A split of CD4+ cells into CD45RA+ naive and CD45RA-negative memory subsets was performed. Each sorted subset replicate got 200 ng genomic DNA, 25,000 to 35,000 genomes. Method: immunoSEQ multiplex PCR; TCRdb's copy keeps in-frame clones and lacks some. The sample holds 2 million to 2.5 million clones, under 97% seen once. The TCR comes from a man between 18 and 29 years old in good health. The source material was naive CD4+ T cells sorted from blood. Subset specified: CD45RA+ positively selected. The chain employs TRBV28 and TRBJ1-1, with D maybe TRBD1 (6 bases). The CDR3 reads CASRLSTGEAFF. CDR3 bases: TGTGCCAGCAGACTCTCCACAGGGGAAGCTTTCTTT.